This T cell receptor (beta chain) was recorded in a study of type 1 and type 2 diabetes patients. Background on the study: A total of 15 million to 20 million paired-end reads came from the whole study.

As to this clonotype: The conserved closing phenylalanine or tryptophan is absent in this CDR3, likely reflecting a read error.

Genomic DNA was the PCR template. A primer set of 30 forward and 13 reverse primers amplified the CDR3. MiXCR, applied by TCRdb to the multiplex PCR reads, yields one record per CDR3 protein. Of around 300,000 distinct CDR3 sequences in the sample, roughly 44% are singletons; the top ten hold about 13%. The receptor's source is a young man with type 2 diabetes. The specimen sequenced was peripheral blood mononuclear cells (PBMCs).

The CDR3 DNA reads as TGTGCCACCAGCAGAGATCGACCCGGACTGGACGAGCAGTACCTC. This encodes CATSRDRPGLDEQYL. The rearrangement joins TRBV15 to TRBJ2-7; tentative D call: TRBD2 (5 bases). This CDR3 is 15 amino acids long. The V gene lost 0 bases and the J gene lost 5 bases, with 14 bases spanning the gap. Germline V CDR1 and CDR2: LNHNV, YYDKDF (reference sequence).